This TCR beta chain was profiled in a study of shared clonotypes between healthy human individuals. Using immunoSEQ multiplex PCR, the repertoire was profiled, and TCRdb retains in-frame clones only, with some absent. The data contain over a million clones, 70% to 80% of them singletons. From germline, CDR1 is KGHSH and CDR2 LQKENI. The length of the CDR3 is 12 residues. Trimming shortened V by 4 bases and J by 15 bases, and 17 bases separated the two germline ends. This clone has only one observation. Sequenced sample: memory CD4+ T cells from PBMCs. The subset is: CD45RA-negative fraction. This clonotype originated in a man younger than 35 in good health. Some clones in this sample may be carry-over from other donors' samples. This chain joins TRBV18 and TRBJ2-3, with D unresolved. The CDR3 coding sequence is TGTGCCAGCTCACGGGCCAACTACGACTCCTATTTT. Translation: CASSRANYDSYF.